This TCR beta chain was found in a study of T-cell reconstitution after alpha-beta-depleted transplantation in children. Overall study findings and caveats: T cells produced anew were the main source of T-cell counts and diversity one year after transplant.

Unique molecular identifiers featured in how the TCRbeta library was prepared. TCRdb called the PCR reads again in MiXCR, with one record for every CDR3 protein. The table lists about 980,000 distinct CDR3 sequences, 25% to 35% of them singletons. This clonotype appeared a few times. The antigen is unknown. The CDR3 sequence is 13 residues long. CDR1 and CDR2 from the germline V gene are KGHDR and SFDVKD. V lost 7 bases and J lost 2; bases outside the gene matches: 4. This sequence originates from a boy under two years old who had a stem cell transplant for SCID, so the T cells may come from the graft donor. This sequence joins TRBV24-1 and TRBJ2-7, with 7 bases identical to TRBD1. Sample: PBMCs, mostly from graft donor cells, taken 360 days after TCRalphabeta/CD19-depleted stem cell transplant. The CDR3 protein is CATSWTGAYEQYF. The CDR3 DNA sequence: TGTGCCACCAGCTGGACAGGTGCCTACGAGCAGTACTTC.